This is a list of T cell receptor beta chains from one sample in a study of T-cell memory formation after mild COVID-19. TCRdb recomputed calls from the 5' RACE reads with MiXCR, one row per CDR3 protein. The sample comprises 350,000 to 500,000 distinct CDR3 sequences, about 19% of which are singletons, and 7.5% to 9.5% rests with the top ten. Sequenced input: PBMCs or a T cell subset sorted from them (not recorded which). Receptors were obtained from an adult woman who had mild COVID-19 (a few samples of this study predate the infection). Cell type and time point are not known. The CDR3 runs from the conserved cysteine through the conserved F or W. The D gene is left open where the match is weak. For some rows the clone size is stated as once, few or many, or as a class when expanded; others skip it.

TRBD1	NA	TRBV3-1	TRBJ1-1	TGTGCCAGCAGCCCCTCCGGGACAGGGTTGAACACTGAAGCTTTCTTT	CASSPSGTGLNTEAFF
TRBD2	few	TRBV10-3	TRBJ2-1	TGTGCCATCTCATGGGCGGGAGGAGGTAAGAATGAGCAGTTCTTC	CAISWAGGGKNEQFF
TRBD2	few	TRBV20-1	TRBJ2-1	TGCAGTGCCCATAGCGGGGGGGCGAACAATGAGCAGTTCTTC	CSAHSGGANNEQFF
TRBD1	few	TRBV29-1	TRBJ1-1	TGCAGCGTTTTGTCAGGGGGGAGGAACACTGAAGCTTTCTTT	CSVLSGGRNTEAFF
TRBD2	NA	TRBV20-1	TRBJ2-3	TGCAGTGCTAGGGGACTAAGCACAGATACGCAGTATTTT	CSARGLSTDTQYF
NA	NA	TRBV6-1	TRBJ1-4	TGTGCCAGCAGTTCCGACCCTGGCAGTGGGGAAAAACTGTTTTTT	CASSSDPGSGEKLFF
NA	few	TRBV6-1	TRBJ2-3	TGTGCCAGCAGTTACGGACAGAGCCGCACAGATACGCAGTATTTT	CASSYGQSRTDTQYF
NA	NA	TRBV7-9	TRBJ2-7	TGTGCCAGCAGCCACGAGGGGGGGGCCTACGAGCAGTACTTC	CASSHEGGAYEQYF
NA	few	TRBV12-3/TRBV12-4	TRBJ1-1	TGTGCCAGCAGTTTAGGGACCACTGAAGCTTTCTTT	CASSLGTTEAFF
TRBD1	NA	TRBV7-9	TRBJ2-7	TGTGCCAGCAGCCCCGGACCCGCCGGCCGGGACAGAGATTCCTACGAGCAGTACTTC	CASSPGPAGRDRDSYEQYF
NA	few	TRBV12-3/TRBV12-4	TRBJ1-3	TGTGCCAGCAGTCCGGGGGGAACTGGAAACACCATATATTTT	CASSPGGTGNTIYF
NA	few	TRBV6-5	TRBJ2-7	TGTGCCAGCAGTTATCAGGGGACGGCATACGAGCAGTACTTC	CASSYQGTAYEQYF
NA	NA	TRBV5-1	TRBJ1-2	TGCGCCAGCAGCTTGGGGTCGGGGGACGGTCGAAACTATGGCTACACCTTC	CASSLGSGDGRNYGYTF
TRBD1	NA	TRBV24-1	TRBJ1-2	TGTGCCACCAGCCAGCGGACAGGGGGCGGCTACACCTTC	CATSQRTGGGYTF
TRBD1	NA	TRBV18	TRBJ1-2	TGTGCCAGCTCACCGATCCAGGGGGCGTCTAACTATGGCTACACCTTC	CASSPIQGASNYGYTF
NA	NA	TRBV7-8	TRBJ1-1	TGTGCCAGCAGCGTCCTGGCGCTAGGAACTGAAGCTTTCTTT	CASSVLALGTEAFF
TRBD2	few	TRBV5-6	TRBJ2-5	TGTGCCAGCAGCGGTGGACTAGCGGGCGGAGAGACCCAGTACTTC	CASSGGLAGGETQYF
NA	few	TRBV9	TRBJ2-2	TGTGCCAGCAGCGTAGCCGTGAACACCGGGGAGCTGTTTTTT	CASSVAVNTGELFF
TRBD1	NA	TRBV4-1	TRBJ1-1	TGCGCCAGCAGCCAAGTAACAGGGGGCGGTGAAGCTTTCTTT	CASSQVTGGGEAFF
NA	NA	TRBV2	TRBJ2-7	TGTGCCACCCGGACAGCTGGCAGCTACGAGCAGTACTTC	CATRTAGSYEQYF
NA	NA	TRBV7-6	TRBJ1-4	TGTGCCAGCAGCTTAGGGGAGGAGGGTGAAAAACTGTTTTTT	CASSLGEEGEKLFF
TRBD2	NA	TRBV6-2/TRBV6-3	TRBJ2-7	TGTGCCAGCAGGAAGCGGGAACACGAGCAGTACTTC	CASRKREHEQYF
NA	few	TRBV15	TRBJ2-1	TGTGCCACCAGCGGACGGGGGGCAGAAACCTACAATGAGCAGTTCTTC	CATSGRGAETYNEQFF
TRBD2	NA	TRBV3-1	TRBJ2-2	TGTGCCAGCAGCCCTTTGCCGGGGGGGGGCACCGGGGAGCTGTTTTTT	CASSPLPGGGTGELFF
NA	NA	TRBV14	TRBJ2-5	TGTGCCAGCAGCCAAGAAGTAGTGGAGACCCAGTACTTC	CASSQEVVETQYF
NA	NA	TRBV5-1	TRBJ2-7	TGCGCCAGCAGCTTGGCCCCGGGTCCCCTGGCCACCTACGAGCAGTACTTC	CASSLAPGPLATYEQYF
NA	NA	TRBV7-9	TRBJ2-3	TGTGCCAGCAGCACCGGTGGTGGGAGGAGCACAGATACGCAGTATTTT	CASSTGGGRSTDTQYF
TRBD1	NA	TRBV5-1	TRBJ2-5	TGCGCCAGCAGCCCCGGGACAGGGCCCCAAGAGACCCAGTACTTC	CASSPGTGPQETQYF
TRBD1	few	TRBV29-1	TRBJ2-7	TGCAGCGCCTGGACAGGGCTGAGCTCCTACGAGCAGTACTTC	CSAWTGLSSYEQYF
NA	NA	TRBV10-3	TRBJ2-6	TGTGCCATCAGGGGAGATGTCCCCTCTGGGGCCAACGTCCTGACTTTC	CAIRGDVPSGANVLTF
TRBD2	NA	TRBV11-2	TRBJ2-2	TGTGCCAGCAGCCCGAACCGGGCTAGCGGCGTTACCGGGGAGCTGTTTTTT	CASSPNRASGVTGELFF
NA	NA	TRBV20-1	TRBJ1-4	TGCAGTGCTAGCGGTCGGGGGCGCTCATTTTCAACTAATGAAAAACTGTTTTTT	CSASGRGRSFSTNEKLFF
TRBD1	many	TRBV5-1	TRBJ2-1	TGCGCCAGCAGCGCACAGGGGAATGAGCAGTTCTTC	CASSAQGNEQFF
NA	few	TRBV12-3/TRBV12-4	TRBJ1-5	TGTGCCAGCAGTTTTAGGCACCAGAGCAATCAGCCCCAGCATTTT	CASSFRHQSNQPQHF
NA	NA	TRBV6-6	TRBJ1-4	TGTGCCAGCAGCCCATCCTCGGGGGCCCGCAATGAAAAACTGTTTTTT	CASSPSSGARNEKLFF
TRBD2	few	TRBV9	TRBJ2-1	TGTGCCAGCAGCGCGACTAGCGGGGGGCTTCTCTACAATGAGCAGTTCTTC	CASSATSGGLLYNEQFF
NA	few	TRBV6-2/TRBV6-3	TRBJ2-7	TGTGCCAGCAGTTACTCGACTGCCTTAGCGGACCCCTACGAGCAGTACTTC	CASSYSTALADPYEQYF
NA	NA	TRBV5-1	TRBJ2-7	TGCGCCAGCAGCTTCTGGACAACCTACGAGCAGTACTTC	CASSFWTTYEQYF
NA	NA	TRBV7-9	TRBJ2-1	TGTGCCAGCAGCAGGGCCGAAGGAAGCGGAAATGAGCAGTTCTTC	CASSRAEGSGNEQFF
NA	few	TRBV7-2	TRBJ2-1	TGTGCCAGCAGCTTGTCCGGGACCCCAAGCAATGAGCAGTTCTTC	CASSLSGTPSNEQFF
TRBD1	few	TRBV10-3	TRBJ2-7	TGTGCCATCAGTTCTCCCGGGACAGGGGAGGGGTACGAGCAGTACTTC	CAISSPGTGEGYEQYF
TRBD2	few	TRBV7-8	TRBJ2-1	TGTGCCAGCAGTCCCCAGACTAGCGGGGGCTCCTACAATGAGCAGTTCTTC	CASSPQTSGGSYNEQFF
NA	few	TRBV12-3/TRBV12-4	TRBJ1-5	TGTGCCAGCAGTTTTGGCTGGACAGAAAATCAGCCCCAGCATTTT	CASSFGWTENQPQHF
TRBD1	NA	TRBV7-9	TRBJ1-5	TGTGCCAGCAGCTTTGGAGGGGGCTATCAGCCCCAGCATTTT	CASSFGGGYQPQHF
NA	few	TRBV11-3	TRBJ2-1	TGTGCCAGCACCGCACGACTAGGGTCAGATGAGCAGTTCTTC	CASTARLGSDEQFF
NA	few	TRBV7-9	TRBJ1-1	TGTGCCAGCAGCTTAGACCACACTGAAGCTTTCTTT	CASSLDHTEAFF
TRBD1	once	TRBV7-2	TRBJ1-6	TGTGCCAGCAGCCCCAACCGGGACAGAAATTCACCCCTCCACTTT	CASSPNRDRNSPLHF
TRBD2	few	TRBV7-9	TRBJ2-3	TGTGCCAGCAGCTGGACTAGCGGCGGTCTTAGCACAGATACGCAGTATTTT	CASSWTSGGLSTDTQYF
NA	few	TRBV12-3/TRBV12-4	TRBJ1-2	TGTGCCAGCAACCGGGGAGTAGGATACTATGGCTACACCTTC	CASNRGVGYYGYTF
TRBD2	NA	TRBV7-9	TRBJ2-3	TGTGCCAGCAGCTTAGGGGAGGGAGCCGAGGACACAGATACGCAGTATTTT	CASSLGEGAEDTDTQYF
NA	NA	TRBV2	TRBJ2-3	TGTGCCAGCCAGGGGGGGAAGAGCAGCACAGATACGCAGTATTTT	CASQGGKSSTDTQYF
NA	NA	TRBV15	TRBJ1-5	TGTGCCACCAGCAGAGAAGGGACACCAAGCAATCAGCCCCAGCATTTT	CATSREGTPSNQPQHF
TRBD2	NA	TRBV9	TRBJ2-7	TGTGCCAGCAGCAAAGGGACTAGTGCGTACGAGCAGTACTTC	CASSKGTSAYEQYF
TRBD1	few	TRBV24-1	TRBJ2-1	TGTGCCACCAGTGACCTGGACAGGGGGCACAATGAGCAGTTCTTC	CATSDLDRGHNEQFF